This T cell receptor beta chain was sequenced for a study of blood T cells in healthy people across ages. The CDR3 loop spans 14 amino acids. Between the trimmed V and J ends, which lost 7 bases and 13 bases, there was a span of 23 bases. Germline-derived CDR1 and CDR2 are SGHAT and FQNNGV. A second PCR of about 7 to 12 cycles used a sample-barcoded 5' primer and a J-beta primer mix. TCRdb re-derived calls from the 5' RACE reads in MiXCR, one entry per CDR3 protein. The sample lists about 780,000 distinct CDR3 sequences; 35% to 50% were seen once. The sample consisted of blood. The genes are TRBV11-2 and TRBJ2-1, with D possibly being TRBD2 (5 bases). This sequence was found in an elderly man in good health. Here the CDR3 DNA reads TGTGCCAGCACCGGCGGACTTTCCCTGGAGACCCAGTTCTTC. Amino acids: CASTGGLSLETQFF.